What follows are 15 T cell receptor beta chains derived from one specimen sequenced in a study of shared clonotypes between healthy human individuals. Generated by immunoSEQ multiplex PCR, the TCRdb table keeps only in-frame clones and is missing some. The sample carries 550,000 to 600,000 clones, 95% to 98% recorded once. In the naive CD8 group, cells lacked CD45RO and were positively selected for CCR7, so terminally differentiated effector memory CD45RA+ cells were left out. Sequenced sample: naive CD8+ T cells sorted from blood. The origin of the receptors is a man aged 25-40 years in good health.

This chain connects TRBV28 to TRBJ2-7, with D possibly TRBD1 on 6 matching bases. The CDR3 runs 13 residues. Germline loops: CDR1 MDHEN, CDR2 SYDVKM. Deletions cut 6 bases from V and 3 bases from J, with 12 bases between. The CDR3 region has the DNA TGTGCCAGCAGCTACAAACAGGGCTACGAGCAGTACTTC. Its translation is CASSYKQGYEQYF.

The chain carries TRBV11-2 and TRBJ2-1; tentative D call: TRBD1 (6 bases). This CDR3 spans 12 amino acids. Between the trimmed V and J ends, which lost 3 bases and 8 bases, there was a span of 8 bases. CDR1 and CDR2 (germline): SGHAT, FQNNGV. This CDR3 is CASSLGADEQFF. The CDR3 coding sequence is TGTGCCAGCAGCTTGGGGGCAGATGAGCAGTTCTTC.

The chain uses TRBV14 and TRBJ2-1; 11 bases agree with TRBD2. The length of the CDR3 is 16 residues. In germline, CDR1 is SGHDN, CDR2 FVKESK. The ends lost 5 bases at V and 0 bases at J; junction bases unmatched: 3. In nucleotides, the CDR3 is TGTGCCAGCAGCGCAGGGACTAGCGGCTCCTACAATGAGCAGTTCTTC. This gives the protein CASSAGTSGSYNEQFF.

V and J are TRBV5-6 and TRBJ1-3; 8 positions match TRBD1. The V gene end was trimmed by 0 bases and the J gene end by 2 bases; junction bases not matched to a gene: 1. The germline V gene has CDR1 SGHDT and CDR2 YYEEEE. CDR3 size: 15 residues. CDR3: CASSLARGPGNTIYF. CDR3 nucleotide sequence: TGTGCCAGCAGCTTGGCCAGGGGGCCTGGAAACACCATATATTTT.

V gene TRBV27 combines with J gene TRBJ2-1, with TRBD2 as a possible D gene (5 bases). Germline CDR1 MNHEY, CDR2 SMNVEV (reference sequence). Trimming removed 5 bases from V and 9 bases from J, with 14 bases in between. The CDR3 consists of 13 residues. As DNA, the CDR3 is TGTGCCAGCAGTATATTTAGTGGGAGTGAGCAGTTCTTC. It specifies CASSIFSGSEQFF.

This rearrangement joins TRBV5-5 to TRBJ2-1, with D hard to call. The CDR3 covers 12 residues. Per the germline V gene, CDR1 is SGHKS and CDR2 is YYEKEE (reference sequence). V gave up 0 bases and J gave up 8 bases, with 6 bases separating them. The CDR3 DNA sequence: TGTGCCAGCAGCTTGGCCTCGGATGAGCAGTTCTTC. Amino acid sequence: CASSLASDEQFF.

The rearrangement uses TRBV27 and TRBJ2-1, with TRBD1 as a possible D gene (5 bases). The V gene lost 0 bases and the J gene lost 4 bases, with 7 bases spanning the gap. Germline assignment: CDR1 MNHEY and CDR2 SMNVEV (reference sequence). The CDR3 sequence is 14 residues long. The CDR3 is CASSLSTGYNEQFF. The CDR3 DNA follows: TGTGCCAGCAGTTTATCAACAGGTTACAATGAGCAGTTCTTC.

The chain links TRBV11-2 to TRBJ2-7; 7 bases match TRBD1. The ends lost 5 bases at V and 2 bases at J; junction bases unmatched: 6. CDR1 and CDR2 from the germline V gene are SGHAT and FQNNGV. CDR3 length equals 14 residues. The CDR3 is CASSGTVVTYEQYF. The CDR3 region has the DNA TGTGCCAGCAGCGGGACAGTCGTTACCTACGAGCAGTACTTC. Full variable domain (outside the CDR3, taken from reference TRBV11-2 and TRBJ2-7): EAGVAQSPRYKIIEKRQSVAFWCNPISGHATLYWYQQILGQGPKLLIQFQNNGVVDDSQLPKDRFSAERLKGVDSTLKIQPAKLEDSAVYLCASSGTVVTYEQYFGPGTRLTVT.

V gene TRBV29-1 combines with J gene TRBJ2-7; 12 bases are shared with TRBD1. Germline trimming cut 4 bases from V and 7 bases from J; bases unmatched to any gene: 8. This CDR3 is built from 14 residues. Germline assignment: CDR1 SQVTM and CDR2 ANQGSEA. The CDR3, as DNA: TGCAGCGTTGTGGTGGGACAGGGGGCTGGAGAGCAGTACTTC. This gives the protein CSVVVGQGAGEQYF.

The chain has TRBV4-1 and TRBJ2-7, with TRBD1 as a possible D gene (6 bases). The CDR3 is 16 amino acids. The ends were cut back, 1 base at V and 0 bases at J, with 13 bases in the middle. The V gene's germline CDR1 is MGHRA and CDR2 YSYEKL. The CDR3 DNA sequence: TGCGCCAGCAGCCAAGGGGGACACCTGAACTCCTACGAGCAGTACTTC. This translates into CASSQGGHLNSYEQYF.

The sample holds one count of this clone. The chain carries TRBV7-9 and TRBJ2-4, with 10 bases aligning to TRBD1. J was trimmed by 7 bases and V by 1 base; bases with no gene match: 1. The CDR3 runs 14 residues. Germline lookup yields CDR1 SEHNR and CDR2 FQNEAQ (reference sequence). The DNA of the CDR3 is TGTGCCAGCAGCTTAGGGGGACAGGGGAACATTCAGTACTTC. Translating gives CASSLGGQGNIQYF.

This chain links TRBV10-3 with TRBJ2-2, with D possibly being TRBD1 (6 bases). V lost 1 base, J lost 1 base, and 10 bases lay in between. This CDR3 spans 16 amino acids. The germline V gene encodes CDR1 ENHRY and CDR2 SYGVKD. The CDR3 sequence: CAISEWTDQNTGELFF. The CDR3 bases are TGTGCCATCAGTGAGTGGACAGACCAGAACACCGGGGAGCTGTTTTTT.

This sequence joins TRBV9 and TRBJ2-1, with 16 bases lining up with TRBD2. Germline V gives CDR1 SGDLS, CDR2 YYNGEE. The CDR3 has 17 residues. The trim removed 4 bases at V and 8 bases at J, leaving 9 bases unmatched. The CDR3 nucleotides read TGTGCCAGCAGCTCCAGGGGACTAGCGGGAGGGGGTTATGAGCAGTTCTTC. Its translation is CASSSRGLAGGGYEQFF.

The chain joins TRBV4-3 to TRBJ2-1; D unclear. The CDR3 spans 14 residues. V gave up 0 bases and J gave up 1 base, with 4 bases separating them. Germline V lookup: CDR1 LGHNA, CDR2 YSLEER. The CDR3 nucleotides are TGCGCCAGCAGCCAAGACAGTTCCTACAATGAGCAGTTCTTC. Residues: CASSQDSSYNEQFF.

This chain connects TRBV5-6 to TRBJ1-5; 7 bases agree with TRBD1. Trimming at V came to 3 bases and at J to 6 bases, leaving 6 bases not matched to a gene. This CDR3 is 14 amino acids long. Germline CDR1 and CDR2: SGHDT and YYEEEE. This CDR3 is CASSSYRGFQPQHF. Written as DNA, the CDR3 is TGTGCCAGCAGCTCGTACAGGGGTTTTCAGCCCCAGCATTTT.